This T cell receptor beta chain derives from a study of T cell repertoires and HLA-DP antigens. Looking at the study overall: Sorted CD137+CD4+ samples averaged about 220 ng DNA; pre-culture CD4+ samples, 1,000 to 1,500 ng.

CDR3 length: 18 residues. V lost 4 bases to trimming and J lost 0 bases, with 20 bases between them. Germline V lookup: CDR1 SGDLS, CDR2 YYNGEE. Data came from immunoSEQ multiplex PCR; TCRdb stores just in-frame clones and leaves some out. The sample records roughly 120,000 clones, roughly 92% being singletons. As to this clone: Its specificity is unknown.

Specimen: CD4+ T cells from PBMCs. V gene TRBV9 combines with J gene TRBJ2-1; maybe TRBD2 (5 bases). This TCR derives from a woman aged 18-29 years in good health and CMV-seronegative. The CDR3 spells CASSPSVRVLSSYNEQFF. CDR3 DNA: TGTGCCAGCAGCCCCTCCGTGAGGGTGTTAAGCTCCTACAATGAGCAGTTCTTC. The full variable domain, rest sourced from reference TRBV9 and TRBJ2-1, is DSGVTQTPKHLITATGQRVTLRCSPRSGDLSVYWYQQSLDQGLQFLIQYYNGEERAKGNILERFSAQQFPDLHSELNLSSLELGDSALYFCASSPSVRVLSSYNEQFFGPGTRLTVL.